This T cell receptor beta chain is drawn from a study of OX40 agonist ivuxolimab in advanced cancers. Study-level background: Hepatocellular carcinoma, melanoma, renal cell or head and neck cancer affected the dose-escalation patients. People who had prior anti-PD-1, anti-PD-L1 or anti-CTLA-4 therapy could take part, and under 45% had some. Findings and limits, study-wide: At 0.1 to 3.0 mg/kg and by week 6, clonal expansion occurred in CD4+ and CD8+ blood T cells.

Sequenced by immunoSEQ multiplex PCR; TCRdb stores in-frame clones only, minus some. The table shows about 53,000 clones, with around nine tenths occurring only once. In the case of this clone: The antigen remains unidentified.

This specimen was CD4+ or CD8+ T cells sorted from blood, taken in a trial of the OX40 agonist ivuxolimab. The sequence came from an adult with an advanced solid tumor such as melanoma, head and neck, liver or kidney cancer.

This CDR3 is CASGGPEFETQYF. CDR3 nucleotides: TGCGCCAGCGGGGGACCAGAGTTCGAGACCCAGTACTTC. The chain carries TRBV5-1 and TRBJ2-5; possibly TRBD1 or TRBD2 for D (5 bases each). Trimming took 7 bases from V and 5 from J, leaving 15 bases between them. The CDR3 consists of 13 residues. The germline gives CDR1 SGHRS, CDR2 YFSETQ. Together with reference TRBV5-1 and TRBJ2-5, the CDR3 gives the full variable domain: KAGVTQTPRYLIKTRGQQVTLSCSPISGHRSVSWYQQTPGQGLQFLFEYFSETQRNKGNFPGRFSGRQFSNSRSEMNVSTLELGDSALYLCASGGPEFETQYFGPGTRLLVL.